These 3 T cell receptor beta chains share one sample of origin, sequenced in a study of T cells expressing NK-cell markers. After re-calling the 5' RACE reads, TCRdb lists one entry per CDR3 protein, DNA absent. The table counts about 400,000 distinct CDR3 sequences; around 10% lies in the top ten. Sequencing used blood T cells: a sorted CD56 or NKG2C T cell subset, CD4+ or CD8+ T cells, or bulk PBMC T cells (not recorded which). The source is a woman aged 45-60 years in good health.

The chain couples TRBV29-1 to TRBJ2-1; no DNA is available, so the TRBD1 call from TCRdb remains unchecked. The CDR3 length is 12 residues. The germline gives CDR1 SQVTM, CDR2 ANQGSEA. The CDR3: CSVAVGADEQFF.

This rearrangement joins TRBV15 to TRBJ2-1. CDR1 and CDR2 from the germline V gene are LNHNV and YYDKDF (reference sequence). The CDR3 contains 14 residues. The CDR3 loop is CATSRDYKNNEQFF.

This sequence joins TRBV3-1 and TRBJ2-7; TCRdb outputs TRBD2, but without DNA this stays unchecked. This CDR3 has 14 amino acids. The V gene's germline CDR1 is LGHDT and CDR2 YNNKEL (reference sequence). This CDR3 is CASSQGGRGREQYF.